This T cell receptor (beta chain) is from a study of cytomegalovirus exposure and HLA in healthy donors. The study, taken as a whole, reports: Altogether, 160 or so TCR beta chains were recorded as cytomegalovirus-associated. Being productive about 87% or about 30% of the time was typical of most TCR beta V segments in an earlier analysis. In a later analysis, common viral pathogens appeared linked to several of the most significant clusters.

This clone occurred a few times. The antigen is unknown. Primers for the PCR totalled 60 Vbeta and 13 Jbeta. In the authors' methods: A later analysis counted roughly 74 million unique TCR beta chains, 10 million to 12 million shared. The method was immunoSEQ multiplex PCR; TCRdb's version includes in-frame clones alone and lacks a portion of them. V, J and clone size are taken as reported in that table, and D and trimming were inferred from the DNA itself. The sample lists under 250,000 clones; roughly 81% were seen once. Germline V gives CDR1 GTSNPN, CDR2 SVGIG (reference sequence). Trimming pared 0 bases from V and 7 bases from J, leaving 6 bases between. CDR3 length: 12 amino acids.

The chain recombines TRBV30 with TRBJ1-4; D ambiguous. Sequencing used PBMCs. The receptor's source is a girl aged 2-10 years in good health and CMV-seronegative. CDR3 sequence: CAWSVAIEKLFF. CDR3 DNA sequence: TGTGCCTGGAGTGTAGCGATTGAAAAACTGTTTTTT.